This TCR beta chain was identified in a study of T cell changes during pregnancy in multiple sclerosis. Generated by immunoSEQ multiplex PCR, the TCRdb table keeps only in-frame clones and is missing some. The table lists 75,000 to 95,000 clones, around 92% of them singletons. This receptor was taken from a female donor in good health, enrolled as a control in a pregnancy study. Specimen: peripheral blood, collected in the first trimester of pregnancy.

CDR3 protein: CASSPAGGGYEQYF. CDR3 DNA sequence: TGTGCCAGCAGTCCCGCTGGGGGGGGATACGAGCAGTACTTC. The V and J genes are TRBV28 and TRBJ2-7; 7 nucleotides match TRBD2. The CDR3 runs 14 residues. The germline V gene has CDR1 MDHEN and CDR2 SYDVKM. With 5 bases clipped from V and 4 bases from J, the junction kept 8 bases outside the gene matches. Full variable domain (rest looked up from reference TRBV28 and TRBJ2-7): DVKVTQSSRYLVKRTGEKVFLECVQDMDHENMFWYRQDPGLGLRLIYFSYDVKMKEKGDIPEGYSVSREKKERFSLILESASTNQTSMYLCASSPAGGGYEQYFGPGTRLTVT.